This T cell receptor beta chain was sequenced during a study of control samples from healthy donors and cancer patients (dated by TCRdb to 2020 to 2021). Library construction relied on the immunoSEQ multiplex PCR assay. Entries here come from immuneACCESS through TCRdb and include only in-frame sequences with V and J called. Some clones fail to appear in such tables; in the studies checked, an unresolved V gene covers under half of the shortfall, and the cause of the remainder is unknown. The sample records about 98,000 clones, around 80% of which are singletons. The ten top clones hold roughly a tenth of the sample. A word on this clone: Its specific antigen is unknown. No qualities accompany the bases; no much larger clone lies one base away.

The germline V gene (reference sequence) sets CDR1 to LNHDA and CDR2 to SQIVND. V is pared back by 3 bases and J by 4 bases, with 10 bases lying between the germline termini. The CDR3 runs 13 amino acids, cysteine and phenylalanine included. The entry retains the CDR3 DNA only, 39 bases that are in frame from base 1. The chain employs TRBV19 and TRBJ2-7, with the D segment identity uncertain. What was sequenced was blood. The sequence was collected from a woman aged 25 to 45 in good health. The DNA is TGTGCCAGTAGTATCCGCCCTGGGTACGAGCAGTACTTC. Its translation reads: CASSIRPGYEQYF.